A selection of T cell receptor beta chains follows, all from one sample in a study of cytomegalovirus exposure and HLA in healthy donors. Clones were sequenced by immunoSEQ multiplex PCR, and TCRdb holds only the in-frame ones, with some missing. The sample shows some 76,000 clones, 75% to 90% of them seen only once. The sample was PBMCs. Receptors were obtained from a woman aged 30 to 39 in good health and CMV-seronegative. The CDR3 runs from the conserved cysteine through the conserved F or W. A D gene is named only where the DNA matches it firmly. Rows give clone size only sometimes, using once, few, many, or a class for an expanded clone.

V	D	size	J	DNA	CDR3
TRBV6-5	TRBD1	.	TRBJ2-5	TGTGCCAGCAGTTACGAGGGGGCGACCTACCAAGAGACCCAGTACTTC	CASSYEGATYQETQYF
TRBV19	TRBD1	.	TRBJ2-7	TGTGCCAGTAGTATAGATCCGGGACAGGGAATCTACGAGCAGTACTTC	CASSIDPGQGIYEQYF
TRBV5-6	.	.	TRBJ2-1	TGTGCCAGCAGCTTAGGGGTTAGTGAGCAGTTCTTC	CASSLGVSEQFF
TRBV9	TRBD2	.	TRBJ2-1	TGTGCCAGCAGCATGAGGACTAGCGGGAGGAGTAGGTACAATGAGCAGTTCTTC	CASSMRTSGRSRYNEQFF
TRBV6-5	TRBD2	.	TRBJ2-1	TGTGCCAGCAGTCCCCCGGGACTAGCGGGAACTGAGCAGTTCTTC	CASSPPGLAGTEQFF
TRBV28	.	few	TRBJ1-4	TGTGCCAGCAGCCGGGATGAAAAACTGTTTTTT	CASSRDEKLFF
TRBV15	TRBD2	.	TRBJ2-1	TGTGCCACCAGCAGAGAATCAGGGACTAGGACCTACAATGAGCAGTTCTTC	CATSRESGTRTYNEQFF
TRBV9	TRBD1	.	TRBJ1-4	TGTGCCAGCAGCGTAGGGACAGGGGGCTTTAGTGAAAAACTGTTTTTT	CASSVGTGGFSEKLFF
TRBV7-9	TRBD1	.	TRBJ2-7	TGTGCCAGCAGGCTAGGACAGGGGCGATCCTACGAGCAGTACTTC	CASRLGQGRSYEQYF
TRBV5-6	.	.	TRBJ1-2	TGTGCCAGCAGCTTCCCACAAGACAGTATAGCCTATGGCTACACCTTC	CASSFPQDSIAYGYTF
TRBV7-3	.	.	TRBJ2-3	TGTGCCAGCAGCTCCCGAGGCGGTCGCACAGATACGCAGTATTTT	CASSSRGGRTDTQYF
TRBV4-1	TRBD1	.	TRBJ2-7	TGCGCCAGCAGCCAAGAGGACAGGTTCTCCTACGAGCAGTACTTC	CASSQEDRFSYEQYF
TRBV4-3	.	.	TRBJ1-3	TGCGCCAGCAGCCAAGATGCCGCAGACAACTCTGGAAACACCATATATTTT	CASSQDAADNSGNTIYF
TRBV11-3	TRBD1	.	TRBJ2-7	TGTGCCAGCAGCTCGGCCGGGACAGGGAACTACGAGCAGTACTTC	CASSSAGTGNYEQYF
TRBV7-2	.	.	TRBJ2-7	TGTGCCAGCAGCTTGGGATCGGGTAGCGCCTACGAGCAGTACTTC	CASSLGSGSAYEQYF
TRBV2	.	.	TRBJ2-3	TGTGCCAGCAGTTCTCGCGGGGGCCCTAGCACAGATACGCAGTATTTT	CASSSRGGPSTDTQYF
TRBV27	.	.	TRBJ1-5	TGTGCCAGCAGTTTATTTCCGGGGAGGCCTAGCAATCAGCCCCAGCATTTT	CASSLFPGRPSNQPQHF
TRBV5-1	.	.	TRBJ2-3	TGCGCCAGCAGCTTGGCCGGGACAGATACGCAGTATTTT	CASSLAGTDTQYF
TRBV19	TRBD2	.	TRBJ2-1	TGTGCCAGTAGTATCCGCCGGACTAGCAATGAGCAGTTCTTC	CASSIRRTSNEQFF
TRBV6-1	.	.	TRBJ2-3	TGTGCCAGCAGTGAAGCGCTGGGAACAAAAGGGGTGGATACGCAGTATTTT	CASSEALGTKGVDTQYF
TRBV2	.	.	TRBJ2-4	TGTGCCAGCAGGGGGACTTTAGCCAAAAACATTCAGTACTTC	CASRGTLAKNIQYF
TRBV7-3	.	.	TRBJ2-1	TGTGCCAGCAGCTTAACTTTCGGCACGGGGTACAATGAGCAGTTCTTC	CASSLTFGTGYNEQFF
TRBV19	.	few	TRBJ1-1	TGTGCCAGTACTGAGCAAGAGAAGCGGACTGAAGCTTTCTTT	CASTEQEKRTEAFF
TRBV5-8	TRBD2	.	TRBJ2-1	TGTGCCAGCAGCTTGTTGGCTAGCGGGAAGCCTGAGCAGTTCTTC	CASSLLASGKPEQFF
TRBV6-1	.	.	TRBJ1-2	TGTGCCAGCACCCGGACAGCCTCTAACTATGGCTACACCTTC	CASTRTASNYGYTF
TRBV30	TRBD1	.	TRBJ1-1	TGTGCCTGGTTTGCATACGGGACAGACTTCGGGGGAGCTTTCTTT	CAWFAYGTDFGGAFF
TRBV11-2	TRBD2	.	TRBJ2-7	TGTGCCAGCAGCTTGGGGTTAGGACTAGCGGGAGTAAACGAGCAGTACTTC	CASSLGLGLAGVNEQYF
TRBV5-6	TRBD2	.	TRBJ2-5	TGTGCCAGCAGCATAGCCGGGACTACGACAGAGACCCAGTACTTC	CASSIAGTTTETQYF
TRBV29-1	TRBD2	.	TRBJ2-5	TGCAGCGTTGATGGCGGGAGTAAGGAGACCCAGTACTTC	CSVDGGSKETQYF
TRBV19	.	.	TRBJ1-5	TGTGCCAGTAGTATAGGGGGGCATCAGCCCCAGCATTTT	CASSIGGHQPQHF
TRBV7-2	.	.	TRBJ2-1	TGTGCCAGCAGCTTAGTAGCCAGCGACTCCTACAATGAGCAGTTCTTC	CASSLVASDSYNEQFF
TRBV4-3	TRBD2	once	TRBJ2-1	TGCGCCAGCAGCCGTGTAGCCGCGACTAGCGGGAGTTTCTATGAGCAGTTCTTC	CASSRVAATSGSFYEQFF
TRBV28	.	.	TRBJ2-5	TGTGCCAGCAGTTCGCCGGACTCCTTCCAAGAGACCCAGTACTTC	CASSSPDSFQETQYF
TRBV5-1	.	.	TRBJ2-7	TGCGCCAGCAGCTTGGAGGGGGTGGGGTACTACGAGCAGTACTTC	CASSLEGVGYYEQYF
TRBV14	.	.	TRBJ2-3	TGTGCCAGCAGCCAAGTTAGTACAGATACGCAGTATTTT	CASSQVSTDTQYF
TRBV5-1	.	once	TRBJ2-2	TGCGCCAGCAGCCTGGTAGGCCCTCGGGCCGGGGAGCTGTTTTTT	CASSLVGPRAGELFF
TRBV28	TRBD1	.	TRBJ1-1	TGTGCCAGCATTGGAGGGACAGGGGTAACTGAAGCTTTCTTT	CASIGGTGVTEAFF
TRBV7-2	TRBD2	.	TRBJ2-3	TGTGCCAGCAGCTCCCAAGCGGGAGGGAGGACAGATACGCAGTATTTT	CASSSQAGGRTDTQYF
TRBV7-2	TRBD2	once	TRBJ2-2	TGTGCCAGCAGCTTGTTAGGTGTAGCGGGAGGGCCGGGCACCGGGGAGCTGTTTTTT	CASSLLGVAGGPGTGELFF
TRBV5-1	TRBD2	.	TRBJ2-3	TGCGCCAGCAGCAACGGACTAGCGGGAGGGGACGATACGCAGTATTTT	CASSNGLAGGDDTQYF
TRBV27	.	.	TRBJ2-2	TGTGCCAGCAGGTCGGACACCGGGGAGCTGTTTTTT	CASRSDTGELFF
TRBV5-1	TRBD1	.	TRBJ1-4	TGCGCCAGCAGCTTCGGGACAGGGGTAGAAAAACTGTTTTTT	CASSFGTGVEKLFF
TRBV7-3	TRBD2	.	TRBJ2-1	TGTGCCAGCAGCTTAGCAGCGGGAGTCACGTACAATGAGCAGTTCTTC	CASSLAAGVTYNEQFF
TRBV6-5	TRBD2	.	TRBJ2-7	TGTGCCAGCAGTTACTCGGTAAGCGGGAGCTACGAGCAGTACTTC	CASSYSVSGSYEQYF
TRBV11-3	.	.	TRBJ2-7	TGTGCCAGCAGCTTAATACAGGAGGGCTCCTACGAGCAGTACTTC	CASSLIQEGSYEQYF
TRBV11-3	TRBD2	once	TRBJ2-5	TGTGCCAGCAGCTTTGTCACTAGCGGCCAAGAGACCCAGTACTTC	CASSFVTSGQETQYF
TRBV21-1	.	.	TRBJ2-3	TGTGCCACCTGGGAGGGAGACAGGGGTACAGATACGCAGTATTTT	CATWEGDRGTDTQYF
TRBV6-5	.	few	TRBJ2-1	TGTGCCAGCAGGGGGCTCAATGAGCAGTTCTTC	CASRGLNEQFF
TRBV28	TRBD1	.	TRBJ1-2	TGTGCCAGCAGTTTACCCAGGGGGTCATGTGGCTACACCTTC	CASSLPRGSCGYTF
TRBV7-8	.	.	TRBJ1-1	TGTGCCAGCAGCTTAGGGGGGGGCACTGAAGCTTTCTTT	CASSLGGGTEAFF
TRBV18	.	.	TRBJ2-2	TGTGCCAGCTCACCAGCGACAGTTAACACCGGGGAGCTGTTTTTT	CASSPATVNTGELFF
TRBV5-1	.	few	TRBJ1-5	TGCGCCAGCAGTTCCAGGGGTCTTGGGAATCAGCCCCAGCATTTT	CASSSRGLGNQPQHF
TRBV4-1	.	.	TRBJ1-5	TGCGCCAGCAGCCGACACGCCGATCAGCCCCAGCATTTT	CASSRHADQPQHF
TRBV5-6	.	.	TRBJ2-2	TGTGCCAGCAGCCAGCAGGGGTTTGCCGGGGAGCTGTTTTTT	CASSQQGFAGELFF
TRBV30	.	.	TRBJ1-4	TGTGCCTGGAGTGTACTGAGGGAAAAACTGTTTTTT	CAWSVLREKLFF